These 5 T cell receptor beta chains originate from one sample sequenced in a study of cytomegalovirus exposure and HLA in healthy donors. With 60 Vbeta and 13 Jbeta primers, the PCR was carried out. Profiled with immunoSEQ multiplex PCR; TCRdb holds only in-frame clones, not every one. The table shows 150,000 or so clones, with roughly four fifths occurring only once. Sequenced sample: PBMCs. The origin of the receptors is a woman in her thirties or forties in good health and CMV-seronegative.

This rearrangement joins TRBV5-1 to TRBJ2-2, with TRBD2 as a possible D gene (7 bases). Germline V CDR1 and CDR2: SGHRS, YFSETQ. The CDR3 extends over 16 amino acids. V lost 4 bases to trimming and J lost 4 bases, with 17 bases between them. In DNA form, the CDR3 reads TGCGCCAGCAGCCGCCGGGCGGGGGCGGCCACCGGGGAGCTGTTTTTT. Translation gives CASSRRAGAATGELFF.

The J gene is TRBJ2-1, the V gene TRBV7-9; TRBD1 is a possible D gene (6 bases). Looked up from germline, CDR1 is SEHNR and CDR2 is FQNEAQ (reference sequence). V shed 6 bases and J shed 10 bases, with 13 bases lying between them. CDR3 length equals 12 residues. The CDR3: CASSSQGPEQFF. In DNA, the CDR3 is TGTGCCAGCAGTTCACAGGGACCCGAGCAGTTCTTC. Supplemented by reference TRBV7-9 and TRBJ2-1, the full variable domain reads DTGVSQNPRHKITKRGQNVTFRCDPISEHNRLYWYRQTLGQGPEFLTYFQNEAQLEKSRLLSDRFSAERPKGSFSTLEIQRTEQGDSAMYLCASSSQGPEQFFGPGTRLTVL.

This clone turned up a few times. This chain joins TRBV4-1 and TRBJ1-4; D unresolved. Germline V CDR1 and CDR2: MGHRA, YSYEKL. The CDR3 is 13 amino acids. The V and J ends lost 1 base and 8 bases respectively, with 8 bases between them. CDR3 coding DNA: TGCGCCAGCAGCCAAGGAGGGTCGGAAAAACTGTTTTTT. Translating it yields CASSQGGSEKLFF.

V gene TRBV6-5 combines with J gene TRBJ2-2; D gene unclear. CDR1 is MNHEY, CDR2 SVGAGI, per germline. The length of the CDR3 is 15 residues. The germline V and J ends were trimmed by 10 bases and 2 bases, with 17 bases remaining between them. In DNA, the CDR3 is TGTGCCACGATAAAGATGGGCCAAAACACCGGGGAGCTGTTTTTT. Translated, it gives CATIKMGQNTGELFF.

The CDR3 DNA reads as TGTGCCAGCAGGGTCCGATGGTCCGGGGTTGCCGAGACCCAGTACTTC. Translation gives CASRVRWSGVAETQYF. This chain uses TRBV27 with TRBJ2-5; TRBD2 might be the D (5 bases). CDR3 length: 16 amino acids. V was shortened by 6 bases and J by 5 bases, with 22 bases between the two germline ends. CDR1 MNHEY and CDR2 SMNVEV come from the germline V gene (reference sequence).